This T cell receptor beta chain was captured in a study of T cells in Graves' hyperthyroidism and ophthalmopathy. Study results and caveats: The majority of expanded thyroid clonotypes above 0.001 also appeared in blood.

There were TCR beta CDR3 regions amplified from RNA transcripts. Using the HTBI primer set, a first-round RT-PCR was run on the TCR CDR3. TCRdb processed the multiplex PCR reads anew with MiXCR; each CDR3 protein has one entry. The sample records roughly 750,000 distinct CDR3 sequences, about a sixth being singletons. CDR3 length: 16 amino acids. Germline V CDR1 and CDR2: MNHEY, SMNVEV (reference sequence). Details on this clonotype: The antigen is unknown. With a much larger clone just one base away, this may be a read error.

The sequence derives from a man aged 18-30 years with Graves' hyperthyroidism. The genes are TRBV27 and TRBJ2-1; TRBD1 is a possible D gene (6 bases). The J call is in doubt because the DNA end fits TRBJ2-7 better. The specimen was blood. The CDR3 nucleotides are TGTGCCAGCAAATATTTCTCGGGACAAGATTACAATGAGCAGTACTTC. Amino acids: CASKYFSGQDYNEQYF.